The 23 T cell receptor beta chains listed next were all sequenced from one sample in a study of blood T cell repertoires in COVID-19. TCRdb keeps only in-frame clones here, not all; method: immunoSEQ multiplex PCR. The sample lists about 320,000 clones; about nine tenths were seen once. The source material was PBMCs or T cells enriched from blood (not recorded which). All receptors derive from a man between 60 and 75 years old who had recovered from COVID-19.

V gene TRBV4-1 combines with J gene TRBJ2-5, with TRBD1 matching 7 bases. V trimming: 2 bases; J trimming: 5 bases; junction bases outside the gene matches: 11. The germline gives CDR1 MGHRA, CDR2 YSYEKL. The CDR3 has 16 amino acids. DNA for the CDR3: TGCGCCAGCAGCCAACCGGGACAGTGGCCTCGGGAGACCCAGTACTTC. It yields the protein CASSQPGQWPRETQYF.

The rearrangement links TRBV4-2 to TRBJ1-2; D is uncertain. Germline V gives CDR1 LGHNA, CDR2 YNFKEQ. The CDR3 totals 14 residues. Trimming took 4 bases from V and 8 from J, leaving 17 bases between them. In nucleotides, the CDR3 is TGTGCCAGCAGCCCCGGACTGTCCGTTTTGGGCTACACCTTC. It specifies CASSPGLSVLGYTF.

The chain recombines TRBV25-1 with TRBJ2-2; D is ambiguous. Between the trimmed V and J ends, which lost 6 bases and 1 base, there was a span of 9 bases. Germline V gene data show CDR1 as MGHDK and CDR2 as SYGVNS. This CDR3 region has 14 residues. The CDR3 nucleotides are TGTGCCAGCAGAGAGACTTTGAACACCGGGGAGCTGTTTTTT. Translating it yields CASRETLNTGELFF.

The chain has TRBV7-3 and TRBJ1-6, with 7 bases that match TRBD1. The CDR3 totals 14 residues. Trimming cost V 5 bases and J 6 bases; bases outside gene matches: 4. The germline V gene encodes CDR1 SGHTA and CDR2 FQGTGA. CDR3 region: CASSARQGNSPLHF. In DNA form, the CDR3 reads TGTGCCAGCAGCGCCAGACAGGGTAATTCACCCCTCCACTTT.

This sequence joins TRBV2 and TRBJ2-2; tentatively, D is TRBD2 (9 bases). The germline gives CDR1 SNHLY, CDR2 FYNNEI. With 4 bases removed from V and 6 bases from J, the gap between germline ends came to 27 bases. The length of the CDR3 is 19 residues. CDR3 bases: TGTGCCAGCAGTGTGACAGGGGCGGGGGTAGCGGGAGTGGCCGGGGAGCTGTTTTTT. It codes for CASSVTGAGVAGVAGELFF.

The chain recombines TRBV6-6 with TRBJ1-3, with D possibly TRBD1 on 5 matching bases. V was cut by 5 bases and J by 0 bases, with 20 bases left in between. Germline CDR1 MNHNY, CDR2 SVGAGI (reference sequence). CDR3 size: 18 residues. Here the CDR3 DNA reads TGTGCCAGCAGTCCGTTCCCGGGACTCCTTTCCTCTGGAAACACCATATATTTT. Amino acid sequence: CASSPFPGLLSSGNTIYF.

This sequence joins TRBV7-9 and TRBJ2-3; a possible D gene is TRBD2 (6 bases). The CDR3 length is 15 residues. The germline gives CDR1 SEHNR, CDR2 FQNEAQ (reference sequence). V dropped 8 bases and J dropped 0 bases, with 15 bases sitting between them. The CDR3 region is CASAPRAGSTDTQYF. CDR3 bases: TGTGCCAGCGCCCCCCGAGCGGGTAGCACAGATACGCAGTATTTT.

V gene TRBV5-1 combines with J gene TRBJ2-3; 13 nucleotides line up with TRBD2. The germline gives CDR1 SGHRS, CDR2 YFSETQ. Germline trimming cut 4 bases from V and 2 bases from J; bases unmatched to any gene: 4. CDR3 length: 16 residues. The CDR3, as DNA: TGCGCCAGCAGCCCGGGACTAGCGGGAAACACAGATACGCAGTATTTT. It specifies CASSPGLAGNTDTQYF.

This chain connects TRBV28 to TRBJ2-7; a weak D match, TRBD2 (6 bases). Germline CDR1 MDHEN, CDR2 SYDVKM. Trimming removed 5 bases at V and 6 bases at J, with 20 bases between. The CDR3 has 15 residues. This chain's CDR3 is CASSPSLTRSAEQYF. In nucleotides, the CDR3 is TGTGCCAGCAGTCCCTCACTGACTAGGTCGGCCGAGCAGTACTTC.

The rearrangement joins TRBV5-4 to TRBJ2-7; 7 nucleotides agree with TRBD1. This CDR3 contains 13 residues. The junction had 4 bases not matched to a gene; V was cut back by 0 bases and J by 7 bases. CDR1 is SGHNT and CDR2 is YYREEE in the germline V gene (reference sequence). CDR3 in DNA: TGTGCCAGCAGCTTGGTCGGACAGGAAGAGCAGTACTTC. This codes for CASSLVGQEEQYF.

CDR3 DNA sequence: TGTGCCAGCAGTGGCAGGGGCGGCACCGGGGAGCTGTTTTTT. Its translation is CASSGRGGTGELFF. This sequence joins TRBV2 and TRBJ2-2, with a tentative D call TRBD1 (6 bases). The CDR3 sequence is 14 residues long. Germline V CDR1 and CDR2: SNHLY, FYNNEI. V was clipped by 4 bases and J by 4 bases, with 10 bases between them. The complete variable domain, with remaining parts taken from reference TRBV2 and TRBJ2-2, reads EPEVTQTPSHQVTQMGQEVILRCVPISNHLYFYWYRQILGQKVEFLVSFYNNEISEKSEIFDDQFSVERPDGSNFTLKIRSTKLEDSAMYFCASSGRGGTGELFFGEGSRLTVL.

The rearrangement links TRBV6-2 or TRBV6-3 to TRBJ1-6; D is ambiguous. The CDR3 contains 15 residues. Germline-derived CDR1 and CDR2 are MNHEY and SVGEGT. V was cut by 1 base and J by 8 bases, with 12 bases left in between. Here the CDR3 reads CASSYWRRPDSPLHF. The CDR3 nucleotides are TGTGCCAGCAGTTACTGGAGGCGGCCGGATTCACCCCTCCACTTT.

This chain joins TRBV9 and TRBJ2-3; D remains unclear. Germline loops: CDR1 SGDLS, CDR2 YYNGEE. The CDR3 is 13 amino acids. Deletions cut 0 bases from V and 4 bases from J, with 6 bases between. The CDR3 region has the DNA TGTGCCAGCAGCGTAGTAGGAGCAGATACGCAGTATTTT. Translated: CASSVVGADTQYF.

The J gene is TRBJ2-1, the V gene TRBV25-1; 12 nucleotides line up with TRBD2. The CDR3 covers 15 residues. V trimming: 4 bases; J trimming: 4 bases; junction bases outside the gene matches: 2. Per the germline V gene, CDR1 is MGHDK and CDR2 is SYGVNS. The CDR3 protein is CASSGTSGAYNEQFF. The CDR3 nucleotides are TGTGCCAGCAGTGGGACTAGCGGGGCATACAATGAGCAGTTCTTC. Based on the CDR3 plus reference TRBV25-1 and TRBJ2-1, the full variable domain is EADIYQTPRYLVIGTGKKITLECSQTMGHDKMYWYQQDPGMELHLIHYSYGVNSTEKGDLSSESTVSRIRTEHFPLTLESARPSHTSQYLCASSGTSGAYNEQFFGPGTRLTVL.

In its sample, this clone was seen once. The chain recombines TRBV7-9 with TRBJ2-3; tentatively, D is TRBD2 (5 bases). V was trimmed by 5 bases and J by 8 bases, leaving 11 bases between them. This CDR3 contains 12 residues. The germline V gene encodes CDR1 SEHNR and CDR2 FQNEAQ (reference sequence). The CDR3 region has the DNA TGTGCCAGCAGCCCCGCGGAGGTTACGCAGTATTTT. It encodes CASSPAEVTQYF.

The chain joins TRBV30 to TRBJ2-7; D not certain. Germline loops: CDR1 GTSNPN, CDR2 SVGIG (reference sequence). The CDR3 runs to 12 residues. V shed 1 base and J shed 3 bases, with 7 bases lying between them. Written as DNA, the CDR3 is TGTGCCTGGAGTGGGAGTGGCTACGAGCAGTACTTC. As protein: CAWSGSGYEQYF.

The CDR3 sequence: CASKPLRGRGNTIYF. The CDR3 DNA reads TGTGCCAGTAAACCCCTGCGAGGGCGCGGAAACACCATATATTTT. This sequence joins TRBV19 and TRBJ1-3; D gene ambiguous. Germline V CDR1 and CDR2: LNHDA, SQIVND (reference sequence). Deletions cut 7 bases from V and 4 bases from J, with 17 bases between. The CDR3 is 15 residues long.

With respect to this clone: This same CDR3 is encoded by further DNA sequences in the sample. The rearrangement links TRBV24-1 to TRBJ2-7; D unclear. Germline-derived CDR1 and CDR2 are KGHDR and SFDVKD. Trimming removed 4 bases at V and 1 base at J, with 4 bases between. The CDR3 runs 12 residues. In DNA form, the CDR3 reads TGTGCCACCAGTGACAGTTCCTACGAGCAGTACTTC. Its translation is CATSDSSYEQYF.

This chain links TRBV7-9 with TRBJ1-6; D might be TRBD1 (5 bases). V was trimmed by 10 bases and J by 13 bases, leaving 20 bases between them. Germline-derived CDR1 and CDR2 are SEHNR and FQNEAQ (reference sequence). The CDR3 extends over 13 amino acids. The CDR3 region has the DNA TGTGCCACTTCGCGGGGGTCTCAGGGCCCCCTCCACTTT. This sequence encodes CATSRGSQGPLHF.

The chain is built from TRBV11-2 and TRBJ2-7; D possibly corresponds to TRBD1 (7 bases). The CDR3 contains 15 residues. Germline CDR1 is SGHAT and CDR2 is FQNNGV. V lost 2 bases and J lost 2, with 13 bases in between. CDR3 protein: CASSLPQGGPYEQYF. CDR3 coding DNA: TGTGCCAGCAGCTTACCCCAGGGGGGACCCTACGAGCAGTACTTC.

The chain joins TRBV3-1 (or the pseudogene TRBV3-2) to TRBJ1-2; tentative D call: TRBD1 (5 bases). V was shortened by 4 bases and J by 2 bases, with 8 bases between the two germline ends. Germline V gene data show CDR1 as LGHDT and CDR2 as YNNKEL (reference sequence). The CDR3 has 13 residues. The CDR3 here is CASSREGNYGYTF. The CDR3 nucleotides are TGTGCCAGCAGCCGGGAGGGGAACTATGGCTACACCTTC.

The rearrangement links TRBV4-2 to TRBJ1-3; D remains ambiguous. The CDR3 runs 14 residues. From germline, CDR1 is LGHNA and CDR2 YNFKEQ. Trimming cost V 3 bases and J 0 bases, with 6 bases left between them. CDR3 DNA sequence: TGTGCCAGCAGCCAGAGTAGCTCTGGAAACACCATATATTTT. This encodes CASSQSSSGNTIYF.

The chain has TRBV5-1 and TRBJ2-1, with TRBD1 matching 8 bases. The V and J ends lost 1 base and 0 bases, in that order; junction bases with no gene match: 0. The V gene's germline CDR1 is SGHRS and CDR2 YFSETQ. This CDR3 has 15 residues. CDR3 loop: CASSLTGGSYNEQFF. In nucleotides, the CDR3 is TGCGCCAGCAGCTTGACAGGGGGCTCCTACAATGAGCAGTTCTTC.